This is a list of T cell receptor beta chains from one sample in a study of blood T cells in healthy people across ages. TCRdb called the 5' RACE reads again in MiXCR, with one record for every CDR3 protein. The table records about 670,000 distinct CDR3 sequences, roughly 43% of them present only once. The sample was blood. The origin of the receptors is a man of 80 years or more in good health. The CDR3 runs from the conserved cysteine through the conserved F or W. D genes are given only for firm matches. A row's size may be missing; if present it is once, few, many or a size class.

CDR3: CASRGGTSGAYEQYF
DNA: TGTGCCAGCAGGGGAGGGACTAGCGGGGCCTACGAGCAGTACTTC
D: TRBD2
length: 15
J: TRBJ2-7
size: .
V: TRBV28

CDR3: CASSNGQGLIETRYF
DNA: TGTGCCAGCAGTAACGGACAGGGGCTTATCGAGACCCGGTACTTC
D: TRBD1
length: 15
J: TRBJ2-5
size: .
V: TRBV6-2/TRBV6-3

CDR3: CASTTGGAKETQYF
DNA: TGTGCCAGCACCACAGGGGGCGCGAAGGAGACCCAGTACTTC
D: TRBD1
length: 14
J: TRBJ2-5
size: .
V: TRBV7-2

CDR3: CASRLRGPGQGSSTEAFF
DNA: TGCGCCAGCAGATTGCGGGGGCCGGGACAGGGATCGAGCACTGAAGCTTTCTTT
D: TRBD1
length: 18
J: TRBJ1-1
size: few
V: TRBV5-1

CDR3: CASSDVDTQGNEQFF
DNA: TGTGCCAGCAGTGACGTGGACACACAAGGGAATGAGCAGTTCTTC
D: .
length: 15
J: TRBJ2-1
size: .
V: TRBV2

CDR3: CSVKGLAEPLSYNEQFF
DNA: TGCAGCGTGAAAGGACTAGCGGAACCCCTCTCCTACAATGAGCAGTTCTTC
D: TRBD2
length: 17
J: TRBJ2-1
size: few
V: TRBV29-1

CDR3: CATSDSLAGEETQYF
DNA: TGTGCCACCAGTGACTCACTAGCGGGGGAAGAGACCCAGTACTTC
D: TRBD2
length: 15
J: TRBJ2-5
size: .
V: TRBV24-1

CDR3: CASRKKREVAYEQYF
DNA: TGTGCCAGCAGAAAAAAAAGGGAAGTTGCCTACGAGCAGTACTTC
D: .
length: 15
J: TRBJ2-7
size: once
V: TRBV11-2

CDR3: CASSLARGQGSEQFF
DNA: TGTGCCAGCAGCTTAGCGCGAGGACAGGGGAGTGAGCAGTTCTTC
D: TRBD1
length: 15
J: TRBJ2-1
size: few
V: TRBV11-2

CDR3: CASRRVLSSYEQYF
DNA: TGTGCCAGCAGAAGGGTCCTAAGCTCCTACGAGCAGTACTTC
D: .
length: 14
J: TRBJ2-7
size: once
V: TRBV6-5

CDR3: CASSPDREGNIQYF
DNA: TGCGCCAGCAGCCCCGACAGGGAGGGAAACATTCAGTACTTC
D: .
length: 14
J: TRBJ2-4
size: few
V: TRBV5-1

CDR3: CASSQGAGGSYEQYF
DNA: TGTGCCAGCAGCCAAGGTGCCGGGGGTAGCTACGAGCAGTACTTC
D: .
length: 15
J: TRBJ2-7
size: few
V: TRBV4-2

CDR3: CASSTKLDNNEQYF
DNA: TGTGCCAGCAGTACCAAACTGGACAACAATGAGCAGTACTTC
D: .
length: 14
J: TRBJ2-7
size: .
V: TRBV6-1

CDR3: CASSLAGVARETQYF
DNA: TGTGCCAGCAGCTTAGCGGGGGTAGCCCGGGAGACCCAGTACTTC
D: .
length: 15
J: TRBJ2-5
size: few
V: TRBV7-2

CDR3: CASSESGLAGEHEQYF
DNA: TGCGCCAGCAGTGAGTCGGGACTAGCGGGAGAACACGAGCAGTACTTC
D: TRBD2
length: 16
J: TRBJ2-7
size: .
V: TRBV10-1

CDR3: CASSQDWNRGGETQYF
DNA: TGTGCCAGCAGCCAAGATTGGAACAGGGGAGGGGAGACCCAGTACTTC
D: .
length: 16
J: TRBJ2-5
size: .
V: TRBV14

CDR3: CASSHPDRVYEQYF
DNA: TGTGCCAGCAGTCACCCCGACAGGGTCTACGAGCAGTACTTC
D: TRBD1
length: 14
J: TRBJ2-7
size: .
V: TRBV6-1

CDR3: CASNLAGAYEQYF
DNA: TGTGCCAGCAACTTAGCGGGAGCCTACGAGCAGTACTTC
D: TRBD2
length: 13
J: TRBJ2-7
size: .
V: TRBV6-2/TRBV6-3

CDR3: CASSSGTSGAQETQYF
DNA: TGCGCCAGCAGCTCGGGGACTAGCGGAGCACAAGAGACCCAGTACTTC
D: TRBD2
length: 16
J: TRBJ2-5
size: .
V: TRBV5-1

CDR3: CAIGERQEETQYF
DNA: TGTGCCATCGGTGAAAGACAGGAAGAGACCCAGTACTTC
D: .
length: 13
J: TRBJ2-5
size: .
V: TRBV10-3

CDR3: CASSHETGNYGYTF
DNA: TGTGCCAGCAGTCATGAAACAGGGAACTATGGCTACACCTTC
D: .
length: 14
J: TRBJ1-2
size: .
V: TRBV21-1

CDR3: CATMTGAGANVLTF
DNA: TGCGCCACCATGACAGGGGCAGGGGCCAACGTCCTGACTTTC
D: TRBD1
length: 14
J: TRBJ2-6
size: many
V: TRBV5-1

CDR3: CSATSGGVGTDTQYF
DNA: TGCAGTGCGACCAGCGGGGGGGTCGGCACAGATACGCAGTATTTT
D: TRBD2
length: 15
J: TRBJ2-3
size: .
V: TRBV20-1

CDR3: CASTLGGLAGAGADTQYF
DNA: TGTGCCAGCACCCTGGGGGGACTAGCGGGAGCAGGTGCGGATACGCAGTATTTT
D: TRBD2
length: 18
J: TRBJ2-3
size: .
V: TRBV27

CDR3: CASSPPSTQYF
DNA: TGTGCCAGCAGCCCTCCAAGTACGCAGTATTTT
D: .
length: 11
J: TRBJ2-3
size: medium-sized
V: TRBV9

CDR3: CAPSSQGSNTGELFF
DNA: TGTGCCCCCTCCTCCCAAGGGTCGAACACCGGGGAGCTGTTTTTT
D: .
length: 15
J: TRBJ2-2
size: .
V: TRBV7-9

CDR3: CASSPGQHYGYTF
DNA: TGTGCCAGCAGCCCCGGACAGCACTATGGCTACACCTTC
D: .
length: 13
J: TRBJ1-2
size: many
V: TRBV7-2

CDR3: CASSPGTGLETQFF
DNA: TGTGCCAGCAGCCCCGGTACCGGGTTAGAGACCCAGTTCTTC
D: .
length: 14
J: TRBJ2-1
size: .
V: TRBV7-2